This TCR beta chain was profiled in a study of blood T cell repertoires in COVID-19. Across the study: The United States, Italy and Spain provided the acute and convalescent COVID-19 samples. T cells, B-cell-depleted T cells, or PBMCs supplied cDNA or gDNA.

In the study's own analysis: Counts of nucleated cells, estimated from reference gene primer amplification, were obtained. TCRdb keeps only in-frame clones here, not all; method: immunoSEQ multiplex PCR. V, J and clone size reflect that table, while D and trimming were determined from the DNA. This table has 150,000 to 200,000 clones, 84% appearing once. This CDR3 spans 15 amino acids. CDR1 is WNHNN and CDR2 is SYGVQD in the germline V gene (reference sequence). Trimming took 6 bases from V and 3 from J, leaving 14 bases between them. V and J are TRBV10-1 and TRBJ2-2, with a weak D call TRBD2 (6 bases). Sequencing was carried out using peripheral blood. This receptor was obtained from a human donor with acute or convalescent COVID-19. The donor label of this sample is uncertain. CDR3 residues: CASSRGRGDTGELFF. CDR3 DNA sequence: TGCGCCAGCAGCCGAGGGCGCGGGGACACCGGGGAGCTGTTTTTT.